Sequencing of this T cell receptor beta chain was carried out in a study of blood T cell repertoires in COVID-19. Everyone who took part was 18 to 89 years old, and they came from 20 to 25 US areas. In the study's own analysis: The authors estimated nucleated cell counts from reference gene primer amplification. TCRdb keeps only in-frame clones here, not all; method: immunoSEQ multiplex PCR. From that table come the V and J calls and clone size; the DNA was used to work out D and trimming. The profile covers under 300,000 clones, with more than 70% appearing a single time and around 2% taken by the ten largest. CDR1 and CDR2 (germline): MDHEN, SYDVKM. CDR3 length equals 20 residues. V gave up 3 bases and J gave up 1 base, with 25 bases separating them.

J is TRBJ2-1 and V is TRBV28; tentative D call: TRBD2 (5 bases). Sequencing was carried out using PBMCs or T cells enriched from blood (not recorded which). This receptor was obtained from a woman aged 55-70 years in a cohort exposed to, infected with or recovered from COVID-19 (not recorded which). CDR3 sequence reads: CASSFPLRTRAGASYNEQFF. The CDR3 DNA reads TGTGCCAGCAGTTTCCCCCTCCGTACCCGGGCGGGCGCTTCCTACAATGAGCAGTTCTTC.